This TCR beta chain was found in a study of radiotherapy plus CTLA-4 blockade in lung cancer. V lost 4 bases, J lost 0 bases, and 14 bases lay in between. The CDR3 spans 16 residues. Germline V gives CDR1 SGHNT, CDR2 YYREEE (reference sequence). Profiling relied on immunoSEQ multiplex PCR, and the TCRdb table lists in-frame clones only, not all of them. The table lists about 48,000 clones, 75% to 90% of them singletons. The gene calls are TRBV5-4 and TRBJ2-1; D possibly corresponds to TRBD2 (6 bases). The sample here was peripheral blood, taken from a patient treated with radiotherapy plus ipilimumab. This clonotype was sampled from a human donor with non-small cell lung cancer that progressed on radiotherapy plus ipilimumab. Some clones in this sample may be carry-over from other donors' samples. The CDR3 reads CASSLGGTPSYNEQFF. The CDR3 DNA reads TGTGCCAGCAGCCTAGGTGGGACTCCCTCCTACAATGAGCAGTTCTTC.